The rows below give T cell receptor beta chains drawn from one sample of a study of blood T cell repertoires in COVID-19. Some clones are missing from TCRdb's copy, which holds only in-frame ones; the method was immunoSEQ multiplex PCR. Among hundreds of thousands of clones, about 88% were seen once, and the ten largest hold roughly 1%. Specimen: PBMCs or T cells enriched from blood (not recorded which). The receptors come from a woman aged 30 to 39 who had recovered from COVID-19. Each CDR3 is given with its conserved first and last residue. The D gene is left open where the match is weak. A clone size is listed for some rows: how often the clone was seen (once, few, many), or a class if it is expanded.

D: TRBD1; J: TRBJ2-7; size: NA; V: TRBV6-1; DNA: TGTGCCAGCAGTGAAGGGACAGGGTTAAGTAAGAACGAGCAGTACTTC; CDR3: CASSEGTGLSKNEQYF
D: NA; J: TRBJ2-5; size: NA; V: TRBV10-2; DNA: TGCGCCAGCAGGAGAGGGGGGGCCTTAGAGACCCAGTACTTC; CDR3: CASRRGGALETQYF
D: TRBD1; J: TRBJ1-5; size: once; V: TRBV5-6; DNA: TGTGCCAGCAGCCAGACAGGGAACCCCAATCAGCCCCAGCATTTT; CDR3: CASSQTGNPNQPQHF
D: NA; J: TRBJ2-5; size: once; V: TRBV3-1/TRBV3-2; DNA: TGTGCCAGCAGCTCTGGAACTCAGGGTGCTGAGACCCAGTACTTC; CDR3: CASSSGTQGAETQYF
D: TRBD1; J: TRBJ1-5; size: NA; V: TRBV7-2; DNA: TGTGCCAGCAGCCGGACAGGGGGCGCCCAGCCCCAGCATTTT; CDR3: CASSRTGGAQPQHF
D: TRBD1; J: TRBJ2-1; size: NA; V: TRBV7-6; DNA: TGTGCCAGCAGCCGAGGAAACAGGGGCCCTGAGGATTTATTTGGGAATGAGCAGTTCTTC; CDR3: CASSRGNRGPEDLFGNEQFF
D: NA; J: TRBJ1-2; size: NA; V: TRBV2; DNA: TGTGCCAGCAGTGACAGGGTGGATGGCTACACCTTC; CDR3: CASSDRVDGYTF
D: TRBD1; J: TRBJ2-2; size: NA; V: TRBV19; DNA: TGTGCCAGTGCAACAGGGGCGAACACCGGGGAGCTGTTTTTT; CDR3: CASATGANTGELFF
D: NA; J: TRBJ1-6; size: NA; V: TRBV27; DNA: TGTGCCAGCACCTCCCCTAGGTCGGGAGGATCCAATTCACCCCTCCACTTT; CDR3: CASTSPRSGGSNSPLHF
D: NA; J: TRBJ2-7; size: NA; V: TRBV6-4; DNA: TGTGCCAGCAGTGACTCGTTCCGATCAGGAGGCGAGCAGTACTTC; CDR3: CASSDSFRSGGEQYF
D: TRBD1; J: TRBJ1-1; size: NA; V: TRBV5-1; DNA: TGCGCCAGCAGCTTTGTGGGGTGGGGACAGGAGAACACTGAAGCTTTCTTT; CDR3: CASSFVGWGQENTEAFF
D: NA; J: TRBJ1-5; size: NA; V: TRBV2; DNA: TGTGCCAGCAGTGAAAGGACGGGGAATCAGCCCCAGCATTTT; CDR3: CASSERTGNQPQHF
D: NA; J: TRBJ2-7; size: NA; V: TRBV28; DNA: TGTGCCAGCAGCCGGGGGGGACAGGGACTGGACGAGCAGTACTTC; CDR3: CASSRGGQGLDEQYF
D: NA; J: TRBJ2-7; size: NA; V: TRBV28; DNA: TGTGCCAGCAGTGGGTTCTCAGGGACCTACGAGCAGTACTTC; CDR3: CASSGFSGTYEQYF
D: NA; J: TRBJ1-2; size: once; V: TRBV2; DNA: TGTGCCCTTGTGGCAGGGACTAACTATGGCTACACCTTC; CDR3: CALVAGTNYGYTF
D: TRBD1; J: TRBJ1-5; size: few; V: TRBV19; DNA: TGTGCCAGTAGTAGAGGGACAGGGGCCAACAATCAGCCCCAGCATTTT; CDR3: CASSRGTGANNQPQHF
D: NA; J: TRBJ2-3; size: NA; V: TRBV30; DNA: TGTGCCTGGAGTGCAGGGTTAGGCACAGATACGCAGTATTTT; CDR3: CAWSAGLGTDTQYF
D: TRBD1; J: TRBJ1-1; size: NA; V: TRBV27; DNA: TGTGCCAGCAGTCAGACAGGGAGGACTGAAGCTTTCTTT; CDR3: CASSQTGRTEAFF
D: NA; J: TRBJ2-1; size: NA; V: TRBV5-1; DNA: TGCGCCAGCAGCTTGGCGGGGTCCAATGAGCAGTTCTTC; CDR3: CASSLAGSNEQFF
D: TRBD1; J: TRBJ2-7; size: NA; V: TRBV19; DNA: TGTGCCAGTAGTCCATGGGACAGCTCCTACGAGCAGTACTTC; CDR3: CASSPWDSSYEQYF
D: NA; J: TRBJ2-1; size: NA; V: TRBV9; DNA: TGTGCCAGCAGCGTAGGGCTCCTGGGGGGCTCCTACAATGAGCAGTTCTTC; CDR3: CASSVGLLGGSYNEQFF
D: NA; J: TRBJ1-1; size: NA; V: TRBV19; DNA: TGTGCCAGTAGTGAGGCCGCGTTCTCTGAAGCTTTCTTT; CDR3: CASSEAAFSEAFF
D: NA; J: TRBJ1-1; size: NA; V: TRBV6-2/TRBV6-3; DNA: TGTGCCAGCAGTATCCGGACCGGGAGAGGTGAAGCTTTCTTT; CDR3: CASSIRTGRGEAFF